Sequencing of this T cell receptor beta chain was carried out in a study of T cells in women clearing cervical HPV infection. In the case of this clone: With the read ending 3 residues before the CDR3 end, the germline J gene is used to fill in that end.

Assay used: immunoSEQ multiplex PCR; TCRdb lists only in-frame clones, some missing. In total, the table holds 20,000 to 25,000 clones. The CDR3 length is 13 residues. V dropped 5 bases and J dropped 6 bases, with 13 bases sitting between them. Germline V gene data show CDR1 as SGHAT and CDR2 as FQNNGV. The sequenced material came from blood buffy coat. The chain couples TRBV11-2 to TRBJ1-1; D gene ambiguous. The clonotype comes from a woman between 18 and 69 years old with a cervical HPV16 infection that either progressed to CIN3+ or cleared (not recorded which). The CDR3 here is CASSQQGSAEAFF. CDR3 DNA (partial): TGTGCCAGCAGCCAGCAAGGGTCCGCTGAA. Looking up the rest from reference TRBV11-2 and TRBJ1-1 gives the full variable domain: EAGVAQSPRYKIIEKRQSVAFWCNPISGHATLYWYQQILGQGPKLLIQFQNNGVVDDSQLPKDRFSAERLKGVDSTLKIQPAKLEDSAVYLCASSQQGSAEAFFGQGTRLTVV.